The 29 T cell receptor beta chains presented below share a single source sample, sequenced in a study of graft-versus-host responses after intestinal transplantation. Generated by immunoSEQ multiplex PCR, the TCRdb table keeps only in-frame clones and is missing some. The repertoire holds 77,000 or so clones, about 92% seen once, with roughly 0.72% in the top ten. The source was PBMCs, collected 98 days after intestinal transplantation. Source of these receptors: a human patient who received an intestinal transplant, so some T cells may come from the graft donor.

The J gene is TRBJ1-1, the V gene TRBV2; D unresolved. The V end lost 3 bases, the J end lost 10 bases, and 9 bases lay between the germline ends. In germline, CDR1 is SNHLY, CDR2 FYNNEI. CDR3 length equals 11 residues. CDR3: CASSDEWGAFF. The CDR3 DNA sequence: TGTGCCAGCAGTGATGAATGGGGAGCTTTCTTT.

The chain links TRBV11-2 to TRBJ2-3, with 9 positions matching TRBD2. Per the germline V gene, CDR1 is SGHAT and CDR2 is FQNNGV. The CDR3 runs 17 residues. The junction had 5 bases not matched to a gene; V was cut back by 0 bases and J by 1 base. The CDR3 region has the DNA TGTGCCAGCAGCTTAGAGTACGGCGGGGGGGGCACAGATACGCAGTATTTT. This sequence encodes CASSLEYGGGGTDTQYF.

The chain joins TRBV19 to TRBJ2-2; 11 bases match TRBD1. V lost 5 bases and J lost 4; bases outside the gene matches: 9. Germline lookup yields CDR1 LNHDA and CDR2 SQIVND (reference sequence). The CDR3 length is 17 residues. The CDR3 coding sequence is TGTGCCAGTAGTTTACCCCTCGGGACAGGGGGCACCGGGGAGCTGTTTTTT. Translation gives CASSLPLGTGGTGELFF.

This chain links TRBV25-1 with TRBJ2-1; 9 nucleotides line up with TRBD2. V lost 3 bases to trimming and J lost 2 bases; unmatched junction nucleotides: 2. There are 15 residues in the CDR3. The germline V gene encodes CDR1 MGHDK and CDR2 SYGVNS. The CDR3 reads CASSEGLAAYNEQFF. The CDR3 nucleotides are TGTGCCAGCAGTGAGGGACTAGCCGCCTACAATGAGCAGTTCTTC. Using reference TRBV25-1 and TRBJ2-1 for the parts outside the CDR3, the full variable domain is EADIYQTPRYLVIGTGKKITLECSQTMGHDKMYWYQQDPGMELHLIHYSYGVNSTEKGDLSSESTVSRIRTEHFPLTLESARPSHTSQYLCASSEGLAAYNEQFFGPGTRLTVL.

The chain uses TRBV13 and TRBJ2-3, with 16 positions matching TRBD2. The CDR3 has 17 residues. The J segment lost 7 bases and the V segment lost 4 bases, leaving 8 bases of the junction unmatched. Germline loops: CDR1 PRHDT, CDR2 FYEKMQ (reference sequence). This CDR3 is CASSSGTSGRAPNTQYF. The CDR3 DNA is TGTGCCAGCAGCTCCGGGACTAGCGGGAGGGCCCCGAATACGCAGTATTTT.

The chain has TRBV4-1 and TRBJ2-1; 8 nucleotides align to TRBD1. CDR3 length equals 18 residues. The V gene's germline CDR1 is MGHRA and CDR2 YSYEKL. V lost 0 bases and J lost 5; bases outside the gene matches: 12. CDR3 protein: CASSQDGQGAAVNNEQFF. The CDR3, as DNA: TGCGCCAGCAGCCAAGATGGCCAGGGGGCGGCGGTGAACAATGAGCAGTTCTTC.

The chain has TRBV5-4 and TRBJ1-2; D is ambiguous. The CDR3 covers 15 residues. In germline, CDR1 is SGHNT, CDR2 YYREEE (reference sequence). The ends were cut back, 4 bases at V and 8 bases at J, with 21 bases in the middle. CDR3 region: CASSEDPATPGGYTF. As DNA, the CDR3 is TGTGCCAGCAGCGAGGACCCGGCTACCCCGGGAGGCTACACCTTC. The full variable domain, with the rest looked up from reference TRBV5-4 and TRBJ1-2, is ETGVTQSPTHLIKTRGQQVTLRCSSQSGHNTVSWYQQALGQGPQFIFQYYREEENGRGNFPPRFSGLQFPNYSSELNVNALELDDSALYLCASSEDPATPGGYTFGSGTRLTVV.

For the CDR3, the DNA is TGTGCCAGCAGCGTAGGACTAGTGAGTTACTACGAGCAGTACTTC. It is translated as CASSVGLVSYYEQYF. V gene TRBV9 combines with J gene TRBJ2-7, with a weak D call TRBD2 (6 bases). Trimming removed 0 bases from V and 3 bases from J, with 13 bases in between. This CDR3 spans 15 amino acids. Germline V gene data show CDR1 as SGDLS and CDR2 as YYNGEE.

The gene calls are TRBV12-5 and TRBJ2-5; D gene unclear. CDR1 and CDR2 (germline): LGHNT, FRNRAP. Trimming took off 4 bases at V and 2 bases at J, with 11 bases between the two ends. CDR3 length: 14 amino acids. Here the CDR3 reads CASGCPPLQETQYF. The DNA of the CDR3 is TGTGCTAGTGGTTGCCCTCCCCTACAAGAGACCCAGTACTTC.

The J gene is TRBJ1-1, the V gene TRBV6-5; D gene uncertain. CDR3 size: 14 residues. In germline, CDR1 is MNHEY, CDR2 SVGAGI. The germline V and J ends were trimmed by 2 bases and 4 bases, with 11 bases remaining between them. The CDR3 nucleotides read TGTGCCAGCAGTTACGCGACACCGGGCACTGAAGCTTTCTTT. Translated, it gives CASSYATPGTEAFF.

The rearrangement joins TRBV12-5 to TRBJ1-3, with 7 bases fitting TRBD1. Trimming removed 3 bases from V and 2 bases from J; junction bases left unmatched: 4. This CDR3 has 15 residues. Germline V gene data show CDR1 as LGHNT and CDR2 as FRNRAP. The CDR3 nucleotides read TGTGCTAGTGGTTTTACAGGGGACCCTGGAAACACCATATATTTT. It codes for CASGFTGDPGNTIYF. The full variable domain, rest sourced from reference TRBV12-5 and TRBJ1-3, is DARVTQTPRHKVTEMGQEVTMRCQPILGHNTVFWYRQTMMQGLELLAYFRNRAPLDDSGMPKDRFSAEMPDATLATLKIQPSEPRDSAVYFCASGFTGDPGNTIYFGEGSWLTVV.

The rearrangement joins TRBV4-1 to TRBJ1-4; tentatively, D is TRBD1 (5 bases). The CDR3 consists of 14 residues. Germline CDR1 reads MGHRA; CDR2 reads YSYEKL. V was shortened by 4 bases and J by 3 bases, with 9 bases between the two germline ends. DNA of the CDR3: TGCGCCAGCAGCCCGGGGCTACCTAATGAAAAACTGTTTTTT. Translated: CASSPGLPNEKLFF.

The chain links TRBV5-1 to TRBJ1-2; D unresolved. Germline CDR1 SGHRS, CDR2 YFSETQ. The CDR3 is made up of 15 amino acids. V lost 0 bases and J lost 4, with 13 bases in between. The CDR3 loop is CASSLVGGNLYGYTF. The CDR3 nucleotides read TGCGCCAGCAGCTTGGTCGGAGGGAACCTCTATGGCTACACCTTC.

As DNA, the CDR3 is TGCGCCAGCAGTCTCCCTCAGGGAGGGGCTCCGAACACTGAAGCTTTCTTT. This gives the protein CASSLPQGGAPNTEAFF. The chain has TRBV23-1 and TRBJ1-1; possibly TRBD1 for D (5 bases). TRBV23-1 is classed as an ORF, of uncertain function. The CDR3 covers 17 residues. Trimming cost V 4 bases and J 1 base, with 19 bases left between them.

The rearrangement links TRBV28 to TRBJ1-4, with unresolved D. The CDR3 covers 14 residues. Germline values: CDR1 MDHEN, CDR2 SYDVKM. Trimming took off 2 bases at V and 5 bases at J, with 9 bases between the two ends. CDR3 sequence reads: CASSLNSGNEKLFF. Here the CDR3 DNA reads TGTGCCAGCAGTTTAAACTCCGGGAATGAAAAACTGTTTTTT.

J is TRBJ2-7 and V is TRBV15; 11 bases fit TRBD1. With V trimmed by 5 bases and J by 5 bases, 8 bases remained unmatched. The CDR3 is 15 amino acids. Germline values: CDR1 LNHNV, CDR2 YYDKDF (reference sequence). The CDR3: CATSPTRDRGNEQYF. DNA of the CDR3: TGTGCCACCAGCCCTACCAGGGACAGGGGGAACGAGCAGTACTTC. Variable domain in full (rest from reference TRBV15 and TRBJ2-7): DAMVIQNPRYQVTQFGKPVTLSCSQTLNHNVMYWYQQKSSQAPKLLFHYYDKDFNNEADTPDNFQSRRPNTSFCFLDIRSPGLGDTAMYLCATSPTRDRGNEQYFGPGTRLTVT.

The gene calls are TRBV29-1 and TRBJ2-7, with D perhaps assigned TRBD1 or TRBD2 (7 bases each). This CDR3 is built from 13 residues. The V end lost 4 bases, the J end lost 6 bases, and 16 bases lay between the germline ends. Looked up from germline, CDR1 is SQVTM and CDR2 is ANQGSEA. CDR3: CSVADRPGGEQYF. The CDR3 region has the DNA TGCAGCGTTGCGGACAGGCCGGGGGGCGAGCAGTACTTC.

CDR3 sequence reads: CASKLALTYEQYF. CDR3 sequence (DNA): TGTGCCAGCAAGCTAGCGCTAACCTACGAGCAGTACTTC. V is TRBV28 and J is TRBJ2-7; D is possibly TRBD2 (6 bases). The V end lost 7 bases, the J end lost 2 bases, and 12 bases lay between the germline ends. The CDR3 sequence is 13 residues long. From germline, CDR1 is MDHEN and CDR2 SYDVKM.

This clone was found once. The gene calls are TRBV20-1 and TRBJ2-5; D is unresolved. The CDR3 has 11 amino acids. Germline V gives CDR1 DFQATT, CDR2 SNEGSKA (reference sequence). Deletions cut 4 bases from V and 2 bases from J, with 5 bases between. Here the CDR3 reads CSATVQETQYF. The DNA for the CDR3 is TGCAGTGCTACAGTGCAAGAGACCCAGTACTTC.

This sequence joins TRBV19 and TRBJ1-4; TRBD1 is a possible D gene (6 bases). This CDR3 has 14 amino acids. The germline V gene encodes CDR1 LNHDA and CDR2 SQIVND (reference sequence). V dropped 3 bases and J dropped 4 bases, with 9 bases sitting between them. CDR3 sequence reads: CASSMGAGNEKLFF. The CDR3 nucleotides read TGTGCCAGTAGTATGGGGGCAGGTAATGAAAAACTGTTTTTT.

The genes are TRBV6-5 and TRBJ1-1; no clear D. The germline gives CDR1 MNHEY, CDR2 SVGAGI. This CDR3 is 14 amino acids long. V shed 2 bases and J shed 0 bases, with 7 bases lying between them. The CDR3 region is CASSYGRMNTEAFF. CDR3 coding DNA: TGTGCCAGCAGTTACGGCAGGATGAACACTGAAGCTTTCTTT.

The genes are TRBV6-5 and TRBJ1-1; D uncertain. The CDR3 length is 16 residues. Deletions cut 0 bases from V and 1 base from J, with 12 bases between. Germline lookup yields CDR1 MNHEY and CDR2 SVGAGI. The CDR3 is CASSYSFDIPNTEAFF. The CDR3 bases are TGTGCCAGCAGTTACTCATTTGACATACCGAACACTGAAGCTTTCTTT.

This rearrangement joins TRBV6-5 to TRBJ1-6, with TRBD1 as a possible D gene (5 bases). The V and J ends lost 0 bases and 9 bases respectively, with 12 bases between them. CDR1 is MNHEY and CDR2 is SVGAGI in the germline V gene. The CDR3 extends over 15 amino acids. The CDR3: CASSYSVGEGSPLHF. Here the CDR3 DNA reads TGTGCCAGCAGTTACTCGGTAGGGGAGGGTTCACCCCTCCACTTT.

The chain employs TRBV5-1 and TRBJ2-7, with D unclear. Germline CDR1 is SGHRS and CDR2 is YFSETQ. CDR3 size: 12 residues. V was cut by 3 bases and J by 0 bases, with 4 bases left in between. The CDR3 DNA is TGCGCCAGCAGCTGGGACTCCTACGAGCAGTACTTC. Its protein product is CASSWDSYEQYF.

The V gene is TRBV5-1, the J gene TRBJ2-3, with 11 bases fitting TRBD2. The length of the CDR3 is 14 residues. The J segment lost 5 bases and the V segment lost 6 bases, leaving 5 bases of the junction unmatched. Germline V lookup: CDR1 SGHRS, CDR2 YFSETQ. The CDR3 bases are TGCGCCAGCAATAGCGGGGGGGCAAAAGATACGCAGTATTTT. Translating it yields CASNSGGAKDTQYF.

The chain links TRBV4-1 to TRBJ1-1; D may be TRBD1 (5 bases). CDR1 MGHRA and CDR2 YSYEKL come from the germline V gene. This CDR3 contains 13 residues. V lost 3 bases, J lost 4 bases, and 9 bases lay in between. CDR3 residues: CASSHGDSTEAFF. In DNA, the CDR3 is TGCGCCAGCAGCCACGGCGACAGCACTGAAGCTTTCTTT.

The rearrangement joins TRBV30 to TRBJ2-5; D unclear. This CDR3 comprises 13 residues. V lost 1 base and J 7 bases, leaving 13 bases between the germline ends. Germline CDR1 is GTSNPN and CDR2 is SVGIG (reference sequence). The CDR3 region is CAWSGTARGTQYF. The CDR3 nucleotides are TGTGCCTGGAGTGGTACGGCACGAGGGACCCAGTACTTC.

V and J are TRBV29-1 and TRBJ1-5; TRBD1 aligns across 10 bases. This CDR3 has 15 amino acids. J gave up 6 bases and V 4 bases, and 9 bases lay outside the gene matches. Germline-derived CDR1 and CDR2 are SQVTM and ANQGSEA. The CDR3 loop is CSVASTGGAGQPQHF. The CDR3, as DNA: TGCAGCGTTGCTTCGACAGGGGGCGCCGGTCAGCCCCAGCATTTT.

The rearrangement links TRBV5-1 to TRBJ2-3, with D uncertain. This CDR3 contains 13 residues. V was cut by 1 base and J by 2 bases, with 5 bases left in between. Germline V gene sequence: CDR1 SGHRS, CDR2 YFSETQ. Here the CDR3 DNA reads TGCGCCAGCAGCTTGTGGGCCACAGATACGCAGTATTTT. It is translated as CASSLWATDTQYF.